These T cell receptor beta chains were read from a single sample in a study of cytomegalovirus exposure and HLA in healthy donors. Generated by immunoSEQ multiplex PCR, the TCRdb table keeps only in-frame clones and is missing some. The data contain about 140,000 clones, 77% of them singletons. The sample taken for sequencing was PBMCs. These receptors were obtained from a female donor in good health and CMV-seronegative. The CDR3 runs from the conserved cysteine through the conserved F or W. The order of the fields is V gene, D gene, clone size, J gene, CDR3 DNA, CDR3 protein. A D gene is named only where the DNA matches it firmly. Not every row has a clone size; where given, it reads once, few, many or a size class.

>TRBV6-1|.|.|TRBJ1-2
TGTGCCAGCAGTGCCTCCACCCAAGCTAACTATGGCTACCCCTTC
CASSASTQANYGYPF
>TRBV19|TRBD2|.|TRBJ2-1
TGTGCCAGTAGTATCGGGACTAGCGGGGAGCAGTTCTTC
CASSIGTSGEQFF
>TRBV6-1|TRBD1|.|TRBJ1-1
TGTGCCAGCAGTGAAGCGGACTATACAGGGGGGACTGAAGCTTTCTTT
CASSEADYTGGTEAFF
>TRBV4-1|.|.|TRBJ2-7
TGCGCCAGCTGTGACGACACCTACGAGCAGTACTTC
CASCDDTYEQYF
>TRBV7-8|.|.|TRBJ2-7
TGTGCCAGCAGCTTTTTTAGCTCCTACGAGCAGTACTTC
CASSFFSSYEQYF
>TRBV7-9|.|once|TRBJ2-1
TGTGCCAGCAGCTTAGTTGGTAGAGCAGGGGTAGGGTATGAGCAGTTCTTC
CASSLVGRAGVGYEQFF
>TRBV5-4|.|.|TRBJ2-7
TGTGCCAGCAGCTTGCGCGGAGGGCCTTTAGACGAGCAGTACTTC
CASSLRGGPLDEQYF
>TRBV7-9|.|.|TRBJ2-5
TGTGCCAGCGAGGAAGACGATCAAGAGACCCAGTACTTC
CASEEDDQETQYF
>TRBV6-1|.|.|TRBJ1-6
TGTGCCAGCACCCCCCGAGCGGGACTCCTCCACTTT
CASTPRAGLLHF
>TRBV6-4|TRBD2|.|TRBJ2-1
TGTGCCAGCAGTGATGAGCGGGAGAATAATGAGCAGTTCTTC
CASSDERENNEQFF
>TRBV9|.|.|TRBJ1-3
TGTGCCAGCAGAGGAGTCTCTGGAAACACCATATATTTT
CASRGVSGNTIYF
>TRBV19|.|.|TRBJ2-2
TGTGCCAGTAGTATCCGCCAGCGCACCGGGGAGCTGTTTTTT
CASSIRQRTGELFF
>TRBV30|.|.|TRBJ1-2
TGTGCCTCTACAGCCGGGGAGGGAGGGAGATACACCTTC
CASTAGEGGRYTF
>TRBV7-8|TRBD1|.|TRBJ2-4
TGTGCCAGCAGCTTTTCATGGACAGGGGATGTTAACATTCAGTACTTC
CASSFSWTGDVNIQYF
>TRBV6-6|.|.|TRBJ2-3
TGTGCCAGCAGCCTAAGCAGGGTATTGGCAGATACGCAGTATTTT
CASSLSRVLADTQYF
>TRBV6-6|.|.|TRBJ1-5
TGTGCCAGCAGTTACCTCGGAGGACAGCCCCAGCATTTT
CASSYLGGQPQHF
>TRBV6-5|TRBD1|.|TRBJ1-1
TGTGCCAGCACGTTGAACAGGGACGCAGGGGGTGAAGCTTTCTTT
CASTLNRDAGGEAFF
>TRBV9|TRBD1|.|TRBJ1-2
TGTGCCAGCAGCGGAAAACCAGGGGGCCGAGGCTACACCTTC
CASSGKPGGRGYTF
>TRBV6-1|.|.|TRBJ2-5
TGTGCCAGCAGTGCCAGGTGGAGGGAGACCCAGTACTTC
CASSARWRETQYF
>TRBV11-2|.|once|TRBJ2-2
TGTGCCAGCAGCCATTCAGGAGGTGATAACACCGGGGAGCTGTTTTTT
CASSHSGGDNTGELFF
>TRBV5-5|.|few|TRBJ1-1
TGTGCCAGCAGCTTGGACGGGGGAGATGCTGAAGCTTTCTTT
CASSLDGGDAEAFF
>TRBV28|TRBD2|.|TRBJ2-3
TGTGCCAGCGGAGCGACTAGCGGGAGATATGCAGATACGCAGTATTTT
CASGATSGRYADTQYF
>TRBV4-2|.|.|TRBJ1-1
TGTGCCAGCAGATCAGGGGCGGCTGAAGCTTTCTTT
CASRSGAAEAFF
>TRBV13|TRBD2|.|TRBJ2-1
TGTGCCAGCAGCCTCATGTCGAGCGGGAGTCTCTATGAGCAGTTCTTC
CASSLMSSGSLYEQFF
>TRBV28|.|few|TRBJ1-6
TGTGCCAGCAGCCCCCCAGGACAGCAATATTCACCCCTCCACTTT
CASSPPGQQYSPLHF
>TRBV27|.|once|TRBJ2-7
TGTGCCAGCAGTTTATCTCCGGGACAATACTACGAGCAGTACTTC
CASSLSPGQYYEQYF
>TRBV21-1|.|.|TRBJ2-7
TGTGCCAGCAGCAAATTCACACGCCGGGGGATCACCTACGAGCAGTACTTC
CASSKFTRRGITYEQYF
>TRBV5-4|.|.|TRBJ2-5
TGTGCCAGCAGCTTTGCAGGGGCACTCCAAGAGACCCAGTACTTC
CASSFAGALQETQYF
>TRBV7-8|.|.|TRBJ2-3
TGTGCCAGCAGCTTAGGGCGGCAGCTCACAGATACGCAGTATTTT
CASSLGRQLTDTQYF
>TRBV6-5|.|.|TRBJ1-1
TGTGCCAGCAGTTTTGGACAGCCGAACACTGAAGCTTTCTTT
CASSFGQPNTEAFF
>TRBV5-6|.|.|TRBJ2-7
TGTGCCAGCAGCTTGACCACAGGGTACGCCTACGAGCAGTACTTC
CASSLTTGYAYEQYF
>TRBV28|.|.|TRBJ1-1
TGTGCCAGCAAAAACAGGGACGACACTTTCTTT
CASKNRDDTFF
>TRBV10-3|TRBD2|.|TRBJ2-1
TGTGCCACTGCGACTAGCGGGGTAGGGGATGAGCAGTTCTTC
CATATSGVGDEQFF
>TRBV7-6|.|.|TRBJ2-5
TGTGCCAGCAGCATGGGGACTGATCAAGAGACCCAGTACTTC
CASSMGTDQETQYF
>TRBV7-2|TRBD2|.|TRBJ2-3
TGTGCCAGCAGCTTAAGACTAGCGGTCCTCACAGATACGCAGTATTTT
CASSLRLAVLTDTQYF
>TRBV2|TRBD2|.|TRBJ2-2
TGTGCCAGCAGGGGGTTAGCGGGGCCCGGGGAGCTGTTTTTT
CASRGLAGPGELFF
>TRBV12-5|TRBD2|.|TRBJ2-7
TGTGCTAGTGTCACCCGGGACTTGAAGACTAGCGGCTCCTACGAGCAGTACTTC
CASVTRDLKTSGSYEQYF
>TRBV28|.|.|TRBJ2-7
TGTGCCAGCAGTTTCGCGGCTTCTGACGAGCAGTACTTC
CASSFAASDEQYF
>TRBV7-8|.|.|TRBJ2-5
TGTGCCAGCAGCTCGTCTAGCTCGAGAGAGACCCAGTACTTC
CASSSSSSRETQYF
>TRBV28|TRBD2|.|TRBJ2-3
TGTGCCACCCACCCAACTAGCGGGTATACCCTAGGCACAGATACGCAGTATTTT
CATHPTSGYTLGTDTQYF
>TRBV27|TRBD2|once|TRBJ2-1
TGTGCCAGCAGTCCGTCGGCGGGGGGCTCCTACAATGAGCAGTTCTTC
CASSPSAGGSYNEQFF
>TRBV10-1|TRBD1|.|TRBJ2-7
TGCGCCAGAAATCTACCACCCGGGACAGACACTTACGAGCAGTACTTC
CARNLPPGTDTYEQYF
>TRBV4-1|TRBD2|.|TRBJ2-3
TGCGCCAGCAGCCAGGGGGGACTAGCGGGGTGGGCAGATACGCAGTATTTT
CASSQGGLAGWADTQYF
>TRBV9|TRBD1|.|TRBJ1-1
TGTGCCAGCAGCGTCCGTTGGGACAGCGGCACTGAAGCTTTCTTT
CASSVRWDSGTEAFF
>TRBV11-2|.|.|TRBJ2-2
TGTGCCAGCAGCCCAGCAGTTTGGAGCACCGGGGAGCTGTTTTTT
CASSPAVWSTGELFF
>TRBV28|TRBD1|.|TRBJ1-1
TGTGCCAGCAGTTCTAGTGCAGGGGGCAGGGCTGAAGCTTTCTTT
CASSSSAGGRAEAFF
>TRBV5-1|TRBD1|.|TRBJ1-1
TGCGCCAGCAGCTCCGGGACAGGGGAGTTTAGCACTGAAGCTTTCTTT
CASSSGTGEFSTEAFF
>TRBV2|.|.|TRBJ1-1
TGTGCCAGCAGGCTCAGGGGAGGGTACACTGAAGCTTTCTTT
CASRLRGGYTEAFF
>TRBV6-6|TRBD1|.|TRBJ2-7
TGTGCCAGCAGTTACTCGAGCGGGACAGGGGGCCGCGAGCAGTACTTC
CASSYSSGTGGREQYF
>TRBV6-4|TRBD2|.|TRBJ2-1
TGTGCCAGCAGTCCTAGCGGGACCTATGAGCAGTTCTTC
CASSPSGTYEQFF
>TRBV19|TRBD1|few|TRBJ1-6
TGTGCCAGTAGTCCACAAGGACAGGGTTTGAATTCACCCCTCCACTTT
CASSPQGQGLNSPLHF